A selection of T cell receptor beta chains follows, all from one sample in a study of type 1 and type 2 diabetes patients. A single record per CDR3 protein comes from TCRdb applying MiXCR to the multiplex PCR reads. The table lists around 300,000 distinct CDR3 sequences, around 47% of them singletons, with roughly an eighth in the top ten. The source material was peripheral blood mononuclear cells (PBMCs). These receptor sequences come from a man aged 18 to 30 with type 2 diabetes. CDR3s include the opening cysteine and the closing phenylalanine or tryptophan. Rows give clone size only sometimes, using once, few, many, or a class for an expanded clone.

>TRBV7-2|NA|TRBJ1-1
CASTGMNTEAFF
>TRBV7-2|few|TRBJ1-5
CASRPGHANQPQHF
>TRBV5-1|NA|TRBJ2-1
CASSLEGLTGNEQFF
>TRBV5-1|NA|TRBJ2-1
CASSLRTADFYNEQFF
>TRBV19|NA|TRBJ1-5
CASSIVRVRNQPQHF
>TRBV19|NA|TRBJ2-7
CASSIGTTHYEQYF
>TRBV2|NA|TRBJ1-1
CASSPGQGGYAFF
>TRBV19|NA|TRBJ2-1
CASSIDRAGGYSEQFF
>TRBV5-6|once|TRBJ2-3
CASANIPTDTQYF
>TRBV4-1|NA|TRBJ1-2
CASSQQGGANYGYTF
>TRBV19|NA|TRBJ2-1
CASSTPDSFGQFF
>TRBV7-2|NA|TRBJ2-7
CASSPAFKSGSYEQYF
>TRBV4-1|NA|TRBJ2-7
CASSQEDRSSYEQYF
>TRBV2|few|TRBJ1-6
CASTKGGRDSPLHF
>TRBV5-1|NA|TRBJ1-5
CASSTGTGGQPQHF
>TRBV18|once|TRBJ1-2
CASSLPGTGSYGYTF
>TRBV20-1|NA|TRBJ2-2
CSAQPLAGGYTGELFF
>TRBV27|NA|TRBJ2-2
CASSPTASLNTGELFF
>TRBV25-1|many|TRBJ2-5
CASSLGGPLYF
>TRBV10-1|few|TRBJ2-1
CASSESGGLYNEQFF
>TRBV19|many|TRBJ1-1
CASSTTGGGTEAFF
>TRBV20-1|NA|TRBJ1-3
CSARGSRYSGNTIYF
>TRBV10-3|NA|TRBJ2-7
CASSIMAVSYEQYF
>TRBV7-3|NA|NA
CASGLAEVHEQFF
>TRBV11-3|few|TRBJ2-7
CASSPVGRDEQYF
>TRBV2|NA|TRBJ1-2
CASSLGFSGYTF
>TRBV25-1|NA|TRBJ1-1
CASSEFPMPQGVSTEAFF
>TRBV11-2|NA|TRBJ1-2
CASSLDRAPSGYTF
>TRBV20-1|NA|TRBJ2-1
CSARASGPYNEQFF
>TRBV18|NA|TRBJ2-3
CASSPLDRVRTDTQYF
>TRBV6-6|NA|TRBJ2-1
CAIRGTGGNNEQFF
>TRBV27|NA|TRBJ2-2
CASSSRSTGELFF
>TRBV7-2|NA|TRBJ2-1
CASSLTSDSSYNEQFF
>TRBV7-9|few|TRBJ1-5
CASSLREGSNQPQHF
>TRBV19|NA|TRBJ2-6
CASSIRQSSGANVLTF
>TRBV27|many|TRBJ1-1
CASSPGVNTEAFF
>TRBV7-3|many|TRBJ2-3
CASSFIGGGDTQYF
>TRBV7-6|many|TRBJ2-2
CASSLVSHTGELFF
>TRBV6-6|many|TRBJ2-5
CASSPPGTYQETQYF
>TRBV7-6|once|TRBJ2-7
CASSDSGEQYF
>TRBV19|NA|TRBJ1-4
CASRAPEGGATNEKLFF
>TRBV2|NA|TRBJ2-5
CASSETLGYKETQYF
>TRBV7-2|NA|TRBJ1-4
CASSLNRQGGNEKLFF
>TRBV5-1|NA|TRBJ2-7
CASIEGGGANSEQYF
>TRBV10-3|NA|NA
CASTTGSETQYF
>TRBV6-6|NA|TRBJ2-1
CASSYSTRGFSLLGTNEQFF
>TRBV20-1|NA|TRBJ1-2
CSSLPPGAGYGYTF
>TRBV7-8|NA|TRBJ1-3
CASSLLGQGNTIYF